These 31 T cell receptor beta chains originate from one sample sequenced in a study of human T cells and chemical hapten exposure. Time point in this sample: patch test 1, 2 weeks after DPC sensitization. Treatment meaning: therapeutic diphenylcyclopropenone sensitization with weekly scalp DPC. A single record per CDR3 protein comes from TCRdb applying MiXCR to the RACE reads. The table lists fewer than 95,000 distinct CDR3 sequences, 10% of them singletons. The material was whole blood, obtained in connection with sensitization to the hapten diphenylcyclopropenone (DPC). These receptor sequences come from a middle-aged man with alopecia areata. Some clones in this sample may be carry-over from other donors' samples.

This clonotype was observed many times. The chain uses TRBV7-2 and TRBJ2-7, with 8 bases aligning to TRBD2. The trim removed 4 bases at V and 3 bases at J, leaving 5 bases unmatched. The germline V gene has CDR1 SGHTA and CDR2 FQGNSA. The CDR3 has 14 amino acids. Written as DNA, the CDR3 is TGTGCCAGCAGCTCCGGGACTAGTAACTACGAGCAGTACTTC. It is translated as CASSSGTSNYEQYF.

This chain links TRBV20-1 with TRBJ2-3; 7 bases match TRBD2. V was clipped by 3 bases and J by 0 bases; unmatched bases: 6. Per germline, CDR1 DFQATT and CDR2 SNEGSKA (reference sequence). This CDR3 is built from 15 residues. As DNA, the CDR3 is TGCAGTGCTAGTTATAGCGGGCTGAGCACAGATACGCAGTATTTT. It specifies CSASYSGLSTDTQYF.

The sample holds many counts of this clonotype. V gene TRBV29-1 combines with J gene TRBJ1-5, with 8 bases that match TRBD1. After removal of 4 bases from V and 2 bases from J, the junction contained 4 bases not matched to a gene. Germline CDR1 is SQVTM and CDR2 is ANQGSEA. The CDR3 has 14 amino acids. The CDR3 coding sequence is TGCAGCGTTGCCGGACAGGGAGGCAATCAGCCCCAGCATTTT. Encoded protein: CSVAGQGGNQPQHF.

The gene calls are TRBV12-3 or TRBV12-4 and TRBJ2-3; D gene unclear. The CDR3 sequence is 11 residues long. V lost 5 bases and J 6 bases, leaving 6 bases between the germline ends. The CDR3 nucleotides read TGTGCCAGCAGTCGAAGGGATACGCAGTATTTT. Translated, it gives CASSRRDTQYF.

V and J are TRBV20-1 and TRBJ2-3; 10 bases line up with TRBD2. The CDR3 extends over 16 amino acids. Germline CDR1 and CDR2: DFQATT and SNEGSKA (reference sequence). Trimming removed 5 bases from V and 5 bases from J; junction bases left unmatched: 13. The CDR3 spells CSALRTSGDRGDTQYF. The CDR3 nucleotides read TGCAGTGCTCTAAGAACTAGCGGGGATCGCGGAGATACGCAGTATTTT.

The CDR3 DNA reads TGTGCCAGCAGCCGGGGGGGTAGCACAGATACGCAGTATTTT. This translates into CASSRGGSTDTQYF. V gene TRBV7-6 combines with J gene TRBJ2-3; 8 bases agree with TRBD2. CDR3 length: 14 amino acids. The germline V gene has CDR1 SGHVS and CDR2 FNYEAQ. The V gene end was trimmed by 5 bases and the J gene end by 0 bases; junction bases not matched to a gene: 1.

This clonotype was counted many times. The chain recombines TRBV6-5 with TRBJ2-7, with D hard to call. CDR3 length: 14 amino acids. Trimming left V 6 bases short and J 2 bases short, with 14 bases between. Germline V gene sequence: CDR1 MNHEY, CDR2 SVGAGI. In DNA, the CDR3 is TGTGCCAGCAGAGGCGAATCAACCCCCTACGAGCAGTACTTC. This sequence encodes CASRGESTPYEQYF.

V usage is TRBV24-1 and J usage is TRBJ2-6; 9 bases align to TRBD1. CDR1 is KGHDR and CDR2 is SFDVKD in the germline V gene. This CDR3 is 18 amino acids long. V trimming: 8 bases; J trimming: 4 bases; junction bases outside the gene matches: 14. The CDR3 DNA sequence: TGTGCCACCACCCGGACAGGGGTCACCTCCTGGGGGGCCAACGTCCTGACTTTC. Translating it yields CATTRTGVTSWGANVLTF.

The gene calls are TRBV6-5 and TRBJ2-5; 11 bases are a match to TRBD2. Germline CDR1 MNHEY, CDR2 SVGAGI. Trimming took 0 bases from V and 7 from J; bases not matched to a gene: 10. The CDR3 consists of 17 residues. The CDR3 protein is CASSYSTPTSGRRTQYF. The CDR3 region has the DNA TGTGCCAGCAGTTACTCGACGCCTACTAGCGGGAGACGGACCCAGTACTTC.

This clonotype was recorded a few times. In DNA form, the CDR3 reads TGTGCCAGCAGTACGGACAGAAGGCAAGAGACCCAGTACTTC. Protein product: CASSTDRRQETQYF. The chain joins TRBV6-2 or TRBV6-3 to TRBJ2-5; tentatively, D is TRBD1 (6 bases). Germline-derived CDR1 and CDR2 are MNHEY and SVGEGT. V lost 5 bases and J lost 2, with 12 bases in between. This CDR3 has 14 residues.

There are a few counts of this clonotype. Relative to the germline gene, one junction end is altered; a read error may explain this. The CDR3 DNA reads TGCGCCAGCAGCTTGGTTCCGACAGGGAACCCTGAAGCTTTCTTT. It translates to CASSLVPTGNPEAFF. The chain carries TRBV5-1 and TRBJ1-1; 7 bases match TRBD1. From germline, CDR1 is SGHRS and CDR2 YFSETQ. The CDR3 contains 15 residues.

This clonotype was picked up many times. This chain joins TRBV20-1 and TRBJ1-4; D is unclear. From germline, CDR1 is DFQATT and CDR2 SNEGSKA (reference sequence). Trimming pared 2 bases from V and 4 bases from J, leaving 14 bases between. CDR3 length equals 15 residues. CDR3 sequence (DNA): TGCAGTGCTAGACTAGAGGTGTGGGGTAATGAAAAACTGTTTTTT. It is translated as CSARLEVWGNEKLFF.

This chain joins TRBV4-3 and TRBJ1-6; 10 bases are a match to TRBD1. In germline, CDR1 is LGHNA, CDR2 YSLEER. V lost 0 bases to trimming and J lost 12 bases; unmatched junction nucleotides: 5. The CDR3 contains 15 residues. This CDR3 is CASSQEDRGWEPLHF. CDR3 DNA: TGCGCCAGCAGCCAAGAGGACAGGGGGTGGGAACCCCTCCACTTT.

This clonotype was observed a few times. This rearrangement joins TRBV20-1 to TRBJ1-5, with D possibly being TRBD1 (5 bases). This CDR3 has 13 residues. CDR1 and CDR2 (germline): DFQATT, SNEGSKA (reference sequence). Trimming pared 6 bases from V and 3 bases from J, leaving 12 bases between. The DNA of the CDR3 is TGCAGTGCCCGGGAAGGGACCAATCAGCCCCAGCATTTT. Amino acids: CSAREGTNQPQHF.

There are a few counts of this clonotype. The chain has TRBV29-1 and TRBJ1-2; 8 nucleotides align to TRBD1. CDR3 length: 11 amino acids. Losses at the gene ends were 4 bases for V and 6 bases for J; bases not matched to a gene: 1. The germline V gene has CDR1 SQVTM and CDR2 ANQGSEA. The CDR3 sequence is CSVGTGNGYTF. As DNA, the CDR3 is TGCAGCGTTGGGACAGGGAATGGCTACACCTTC.

CDR3 nucleotides: TGTGCCACCAGTGTCTACCCTAGCAGCAACACCGGGGAGCTGTTTTTT. This encodes CATSVYPSSNTGELFF. The chain couples TRBV24-1 to TRBJ2-2; weak D call: TRBD2 (5 bases). Looked up from germline, CDR1 is KGHDR and CDR2 is SFDVKD. CDR3 size: 16 residues. V lost 5 bases, J lost 2 bases, and 14 bases lay in between.

The rearrangement joins TRBV4-2 to TRBJ2-2; a possible D gene is TRBD1 (5 bases). The CDR3 is 15 amino acids. Germline loops: CDR1 LGHNA, CDR2 YNFKEQ. Trimming took 0 bases from V and 1 from J, leaving 6 bases between them. The CDR3 sequence is CASSQEDRNTGELFF. The CDR3 nucleotides read TGTGCCAGCAGCCAAGAAGACAGGAACACCGGGGAGCTGTTTTTT.

The chain recombines TRBV18 with TRBJ2-3; TRBD2 agrees at 9 bases. V gave up 0 bases and J gave up 7 bases; unmatched junction bases: 11. Germline CDR1 is KGHSH and CDR2 is LQKENI. This CDR3 comprises 17 residues. CDR3 nucleotide sequence: TGTGCCAGCTCACCACCAAAGGGCGGGAGGGCTACAAATACGCAGTATTTT. Its translation is CASSPPKGGRATNTQYF.

J is TRBJ2-7 and V is TRBV3-1; tentative D call: TRBD2 (6 bases). Germline V gene sequence: CDR1 LGHDT, CDR2 YNNKEL (reference sequence). The CDR3 contains 14 residues. Trimming cost V 1 base and J 2 bases, with 9 bases left between them. CDR3 in amino acids: CASSQGGGPYEQYF. CDR3 DNA: TGTGCCAGCAGCCAAGGGGGAGGCCCCTACGAGCAGTACTTC.

This clonotype was detected many times. V is TRBV18 and J is TRBJ1-4; 8 bases are a match to TRBD1. J lost 0 bases, V lost 2 bases, and 8 bases had no gene match. The V gene's germline CDR1 is KGHSH and CDR2 LQKENI. This CDR3 comprises 18 residues. As DNA, the CDR3 is TGTGCCAGCTCACCATACTTTCGGACAGGGACAACTAATGAAAAACTGTTTTTT. Its translation: CASSPYFRTGTTNEKLFF. The full variable domain, completed using reference TRBV18 and TRBJ1-4, is NAGVMQNPRHLVRRRGQEARLRCSPMKGHSHVYWYRQLPEEGLKFMVYLQKENIIDESGMPKERFSAEFPKEGPSILRIQQVVRGDSAAYFCASSPYFRTGTTNEKLFFGSGTQLSVL.

This clonotype was counted at least ten times. The chain combines TRBV13 with TRBJ1-6, with D unresolved. Looked up from germline, CDR1 is PRHDT and CDR2 is FYEKMQ (reference sequence). There are 12 residues in the CDR3. V was shortened by 6 bases and J by 5 bases, with 5 bases between the two germline ends. Written as DNA, the CDR3 is TGTGCCAGCAGAGGAAATAATTCACCCCTCCACTTT. Translated: CASRGNNSPLHF.

This chain uses TRBV6-5 with TRBJ2-1; D may be TRBD2 (6 bases). Germline assignment: CDR1 MNHEY and CDR2 SVGAGI. The V end lost 8 bases, the J end lost 0 bases, and 17 bases lay between the germline ends. CDR3 length equals 16 residues. CDR3: CASLWRASASYNEQFF. CDR3 nucleotides: TGTGCCAGCCTCTGGAGGGCTAGCGCCTCCTACAATGAGCAGTTCTTC.

This clonotype was detected once. The CDR3 sequence: CSVLSNVDRTNTGELFF. In DNA form, the CDR3 reads TGCAGCGTCCTCAGCAATGTGGACAGAACGAACACCGGGGAGCTGTTTTTT. The J gene is TRBJ2-2, the V gene TRBV29-1; a possible D gene is TRBD1 (6 bases). V was cut by 6 bases and J by 0 bases, with 20 bases left in between. The V gene's germline CDR1 is SQVTM and CDR2 ANQGSEA. The CDR3 runs to 17 residues.

The V gene is TRBV5-1, the J gene TRBJ2-1, with D perhaps TRBD2 (5 bases). Germline assignment: CDR1 SGHRS and CDR2 YFSETQ. The length of the CDR3 is 17 residues. V lost 1 base and J lost 0, with 14 bases in between. The CDR3 protein is CASSLRVTLASYNEQFF. The CDR3 DNA reads as TGCGCCAGCAGCTTGCGAGTCACCCTAGCCTCCTACAATGAGCAGTTCTTC.

This clonotype has at least ten counts. This rearrangement joins TRBV12-3 or TRBV12-4 to TRBJ1-1; D is unclear. CDR3 length: 13 residues. V was pared by 3 bases and J by 1 base, with 6 bases between. The chain's CDR3 is CASSFTENTEAFF. The DNA for the CDR3 is TGTGCCAGCAGTTTTACAGAGAACACTGAAGCTTTCTTT.

In DNA form, the CDR3 reads TGCGCCAGCAGCTCGGGACAGCCAGCCTACGAGCAGTACTTC. It translates to CASSSGQPAYEQYF. This chain joins TRBV5-1 and TRBJ2-7; 7 positions match TRBD1. V trimming: 3 bases; J trimming: 2 bases; junction bases outside the gene matches: 5. The CDR3 runs 14 residues. In germline, CDR1 is SGHRS, CDR2 YFSETQ.

This clonotype was counted at least ten times. The CDR3 sequence is CASYEQYV. The CDR3 DNA reads TGTGCCAGCTACGAGCAGTACGTC. This chain links TRBV6-8 with TRBJ2-7; no clear D gene. The CDR3 totals 8 residues. The germline CDR1 and CDR2 sequences are MNHGY and SAAAGT. The ends were cut back, 8 bases at V and 4 bases at J, with 0 bases in the middle.

The chain uses TRBV24-1 and TRBJ2-7; unclear D gene. The CDR3 is 9 amino acids. CDR1 and CDR2 from the germline V gene are KGHDR and SFDVKD. V lost 8 bases, J lost 7 bases, and 5 bases lay in between. The DNA for the CDR3 is TGTGCCACCAAGGGTGAGCAGTACGTC. This translates into CATKGEQYV.

This clonotype was counted at least ten times. The chain links TRBV7-3 to TRBJ2-1; no clear D. With 5 bases removed from V and 9 bases from J, the gap between germline ends came to 14 bases. The CDR3 sequence is 13 residues long. From germline, CDR1 is SGHTA and CDR2 FQGTGA. The CDR3 sequence: CASSVDLGGEQFF. As DNA, the CDR3 is TGTGCCAGCAGCGTTGATCTTGGTGGTGAGCAGTTCTTC. The full variable domain, its missing parts supplied by reference TRBV7-3 and TRBJ2-1, is GAGVSQTPSNKVTEKGKYVELRCDPISGHTALYWYRQSLGQGPEFLIYFQGTGAADDSGLPNDRFFAVRPEGSVSTLKIQRTERGDSAVYLCASSVDLGGEQFFGPGTRLTVL.

This clonotype showed up many times. This CDR3 reads CASSQGRLARGGEQYV. The CDR3 DNA follows: TGCGCCAGCAGCCAGGGACGACTAGCCCGAGGGGGCGAGCAGTACGTC. This chain links TRBV4-1 with TRBJ2-7; D perhaps matches TRBD2 (7 bases). The CDR3 sequence is 16 residues long. Germline lookup yields CDR1 MGHRA and CDR2 YSYEKL. Trimming removed 3 bases at V and 6 bases at J, with 21 bases between.

This clonotype was detected a few times. The rearrangement links TRBV4-1 to TRBJ1-5; D is unclear. V was pared by 0 bases and J by 3 bases, with 6 bases between. CDR1 and CDR2 from the germline V gene are MGHRA and YSYEKL. The length of the CDR3 is 14 residues. The CDR3 loop reads CASSQEALNQPQHF. The CDR3 DNA is TGCGCCAGCAGCCAAGAAGCACTCAATCAGCCCCAGCATTTT.